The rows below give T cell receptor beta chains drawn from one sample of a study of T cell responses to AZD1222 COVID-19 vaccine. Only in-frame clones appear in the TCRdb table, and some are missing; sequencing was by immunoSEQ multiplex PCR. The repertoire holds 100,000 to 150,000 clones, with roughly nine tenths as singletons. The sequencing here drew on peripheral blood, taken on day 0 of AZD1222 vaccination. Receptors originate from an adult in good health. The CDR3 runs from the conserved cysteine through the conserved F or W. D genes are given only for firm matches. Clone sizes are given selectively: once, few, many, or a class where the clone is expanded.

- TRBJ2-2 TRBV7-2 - TGTGCCAGCAGCTTAGTTTACCCACCCGGGGAGCTGTTTTTT CASSLVYPPGELFF
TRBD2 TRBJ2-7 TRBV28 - TGTGCCAGCTCCCTTGGGGCTAGCGGGAGCTACGAGCAGTACTTC CASSLGASGSYEQYF
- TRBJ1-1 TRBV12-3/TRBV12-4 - TGTGCCAGCAGCTCCAGGGTAGGGGCTTTCTTT CASSSRVGAFF
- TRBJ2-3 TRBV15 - TGTGCCACGCAAGGGACTCCTAGCACAGATACGCAGTATTTT CATQGTPSTDTQYF
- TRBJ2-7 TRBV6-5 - TGTGCCAGCAGTTACTCAGGGTTCTACGAGCAGTACTTC CASSYSGFYEQYF
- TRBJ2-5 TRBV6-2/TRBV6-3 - TGTGCCAGCAGTTCCTCGGCGGAGACCCAGTACTTC CASSSSAETQYF
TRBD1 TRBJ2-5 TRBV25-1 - TGTGCCAGCAGTGAGGGACAGGGCGTGGAGACCCAGTACTTC CASSEGQGVETQYF
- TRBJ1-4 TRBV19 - TGTGCCAGTAGCCAAGGGGGACATCGGGATGAAAAACTGTTTTTT CASSQGGHRDEKLFF
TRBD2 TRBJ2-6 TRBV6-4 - TGTGCCAGCAGTGACTCTGGGGGGGCTGGGGCCAACGTCCTGACTTTC CASSDSGGAGANVLTF
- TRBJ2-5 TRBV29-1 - TGCAGTCAGGGGACGGAGACCCAGTACTTC CSQGTETQYF
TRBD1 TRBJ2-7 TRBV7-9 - TGTGCCAGCAGCTTGGGGGACAGGGAAGTGGACGAGCAGTACTTC CASSLGDREVDEQYF
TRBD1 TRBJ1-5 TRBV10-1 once TGCGCCAGCACATGGACAGGGGGCAATCAGCCCCAGCATTTT CASTWTGGNQPQHF
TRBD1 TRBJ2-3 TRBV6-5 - TGTGCCAGCAGTTATTCTTGGGACAGGCCAGATACGCAGTATTTT CASSYSWDRPDTQYF
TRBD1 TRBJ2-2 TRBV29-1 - TGCAGCGTTGAGGATTCGGGACAGGGGTCCTCCGGGGAGCTGTTTTTT CSVEDSGQGSSGELFF
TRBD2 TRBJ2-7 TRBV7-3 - TGTGCCAGCAGCTTAGGGGGGGATTACGAGCAGTACTTC CASSLGGDYEQYF
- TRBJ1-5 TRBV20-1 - TGCAGTGCTAGTACAGGGACGAGACAGCCCCAGCATTTT CSASTGTRQPQHF
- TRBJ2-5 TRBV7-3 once TGTGCCAGCAGCTTCCAGGCTCAAGAGACCCAGTACTTC CASSFQAQETQYF
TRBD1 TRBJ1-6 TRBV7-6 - TGTGCCAGCAGATCTGGACAGGGGGCGAGGGCACCCCTCCACTTT CASRSGQGARAPLHF
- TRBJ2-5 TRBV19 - TGTGCCAGTAGTATCGTCCAACAGCCTCAAGAGACCCAGTACTTC CASSIVQQPQETQYF
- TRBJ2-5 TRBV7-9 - TGTGCCAGCAGCTTAGGCGGACCCGATGGGGAGACCCAGTACTTC CASSLGGPDGETQYF
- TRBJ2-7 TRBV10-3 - TGTGCCATCAACCTTTCAGGGGTCGACGAGCAGTACTTC CAINLSGVDEQYF
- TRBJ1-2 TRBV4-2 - TGTGCCAGCAGCCAAGATCTCGGGGGGACCGGGGTCTATGGCTACACCTTC CASSQDLGGTGVYGYTF
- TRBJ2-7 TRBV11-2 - TGTGCCAGCAGCTCGAACAGGGTTGGCCGCGAGCAGTACTTC CASSSNRVGREQYF
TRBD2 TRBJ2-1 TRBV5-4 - TGTGCCAGCAGAACCGGGACTAGCGGGGCCAGCTGGGTGAATGAGCAGTTCTTC CASRTGTSGASWVNEQFF
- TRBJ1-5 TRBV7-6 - TGTGCCAGCAGCTTAGGGGCCAGGGGAGGCAATCAGCCCCAGCATTTT CASSLGARGGNQPQHF
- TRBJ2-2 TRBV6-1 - TGTGCCAGCAGTGACAGGTTCGCGAACACCGGGGAGCTGTTTTTT CASSDRFANTGELFF
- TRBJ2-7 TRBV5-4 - TGTGCCAGCAGCTTCGGTCCGAAGCGCACCTCCTACGAGCAGTACTTC CASSFGPKRTSYEQYF
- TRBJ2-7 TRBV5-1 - TGCGCCAGCAGCCCCTCGACCGGGAATGAGCAGTACTTC CASSPSTGNEQYF
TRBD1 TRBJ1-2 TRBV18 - TGTGCCAGCTCAAAGGGACAGCCCGCCTATGGCTACACCTTC CASSKGQPAYGYTF
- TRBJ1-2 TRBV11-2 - TGTGCCAGCAGCTTAGACCTCAGGATCCTAGGCTACACCTTC CASSLDLRILGYTF
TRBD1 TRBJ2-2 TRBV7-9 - TGTGCCGGACAGGGATTCACCGGGGAGCTGTTTTTT CAGQGFTGELFF
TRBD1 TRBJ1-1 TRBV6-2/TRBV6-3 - TGTGCCAGCAGCTTCACAGGGGACGAAGCTTTCTTT CASSFTGDEAFF
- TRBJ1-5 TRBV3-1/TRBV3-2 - TGTGCCAGCAGCCCTTCTGGGGGTGGTCAGCCCCAGCATTTT CASSPSGGGQPQHF
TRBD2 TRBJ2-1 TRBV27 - TGTGCCAGCAGTCAGGGACTAGCGGGGTACAATGAGCAGTTCTTC CASSQGLAGYNEQFF
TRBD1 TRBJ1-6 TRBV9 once TGTGCCAGCAGCGTAGCGGGACAGTATAATTCACCCCTCCACTTT CASSVAGQYNSPLHF
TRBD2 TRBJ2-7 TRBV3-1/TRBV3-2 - TGTGCCAGCAGCCGTTTAGCGGGGGCGGACTACGAGCAGTACTTC CASSRLAGADYEQYF
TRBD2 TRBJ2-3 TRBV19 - TGTGCCAGTAGTCACGGGACTAGCGGGAGATCAGATACGCAGTATTTT CASSHGTSGRSDTQYF
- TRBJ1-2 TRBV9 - TGTGCCAGCGGAGAGGGGAAGGGCTACACCTTC CASGEGKGYTF
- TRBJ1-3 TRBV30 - TGTGCCTGGAGTGGCGATCACTCTGGAAACACCATATATTTT CAWSGDHSGNTIYF
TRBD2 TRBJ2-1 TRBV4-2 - TGTGCCAGCAGCCTAGGAGCGGGAGGTCCTGGTGATGAGCAGTTCTTC CASSLGAGGPGDEQFF
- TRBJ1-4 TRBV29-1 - TGCAGCGTTGCCGGGCGGATTAATGAAAAACTGTTTTTT CSVAGRINEKLFF
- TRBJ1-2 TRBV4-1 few TGCGCCAGCAGCCACTCAGGCGGACAGTTCTATGGCTACACCTTC CASSHSGGQFYGYTF
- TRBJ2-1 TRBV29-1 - TGCAGCGTTGGAGCAGGGGCGTCCTACAATGAGCAGTTCTTC CSVGAGASYNEQFF
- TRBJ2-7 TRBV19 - TGTGCCAGGGAAGGGCGGTTTTACGAGCAGTACTTC CAREGRFYEQYF
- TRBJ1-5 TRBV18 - TGTGCCAGCTCAGGGGGGGCAGGAAACAATCAGCCCCAGCATTTT CASSGGAGNNQPQHF
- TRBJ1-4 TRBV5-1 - TGCGCCAGCAGTAAGGAGGCGGGGGTTAATGAAAAACTGTTTTTT CASSKEAGVNEKLFF
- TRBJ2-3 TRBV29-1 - TGCAGCGTTGAAGGCCACCAGAGAGACGGATCTAGCACAGATACGCAGTATTTT CSVEGHQRDGSSTDTQYF
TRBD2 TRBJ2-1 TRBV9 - TGTGCCAGCAGCGTGGTACTAGCGGGAGGCCGTGGTGAGCAGTTCTTC CASSVVLAGGRGEQFF
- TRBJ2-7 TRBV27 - TGTGCCAGCAGTATAAAAGACAGGTTCCCCTACGAGCAGTACTTC CASSIKDRFPYEQYF
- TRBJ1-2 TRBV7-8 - TGTGCCAGCAGCTTAGAGTACGGTGCTAACTATGGCTACACCTTC CASSLEYGANYGYTF
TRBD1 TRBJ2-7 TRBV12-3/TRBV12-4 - TGTGCCAGCAGTTCGGGGACAGGACGCGAGCAGTACTTC CASSSGTGREQYF
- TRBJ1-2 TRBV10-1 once TGCGCCAGCAGGGCGGGCAGACATAACTATGGCTACACCTTC CASRAGRHNYGYTF
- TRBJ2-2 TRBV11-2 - TGTGCCAGCAGCTTAGATCAAGGGGTGACCGGGGAGCTGTTTTTT CASSLDQGVTGELFF
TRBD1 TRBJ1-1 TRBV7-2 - TGTGCCAGCAGCCGCGGTCCCAGGGGGCAGGTCACTGAAGCTTTCTTT CASSRGPRGQVTEAFF
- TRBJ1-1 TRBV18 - TGTGCCAGCTCCCCCGCGGGACCGACTGAAGCTTTCTTT CASSPAGPTEAFF
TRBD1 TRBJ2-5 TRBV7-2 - TGTGCCAGCAGGCCCGGGACAGATGGGGAGACCCAGTACTTC CASRPGTDGETQYF
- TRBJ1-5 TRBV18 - TGTGCCAGCTCGGAAGGGCTCACCAATCAGCCCCAGCATTTT CASSEGLTNQPQHF
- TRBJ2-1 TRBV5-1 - TGCGCCAGCAGCCCCCAGGGGGGCGGCTACAATGAGCAGTTCTTC CASSPQGGGYNEQFF
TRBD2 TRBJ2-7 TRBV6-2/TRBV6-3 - TGTGCCAGCAGTTACTCGAAAAGCGGGAGCTACGAGCAGTACTTC CASSYSKSGSYEQYF
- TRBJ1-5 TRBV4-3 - TGCGCCAGCAGCCAAGATCGCGCTCAGCCCCAGCATTTT CASSQDRAQPQHF